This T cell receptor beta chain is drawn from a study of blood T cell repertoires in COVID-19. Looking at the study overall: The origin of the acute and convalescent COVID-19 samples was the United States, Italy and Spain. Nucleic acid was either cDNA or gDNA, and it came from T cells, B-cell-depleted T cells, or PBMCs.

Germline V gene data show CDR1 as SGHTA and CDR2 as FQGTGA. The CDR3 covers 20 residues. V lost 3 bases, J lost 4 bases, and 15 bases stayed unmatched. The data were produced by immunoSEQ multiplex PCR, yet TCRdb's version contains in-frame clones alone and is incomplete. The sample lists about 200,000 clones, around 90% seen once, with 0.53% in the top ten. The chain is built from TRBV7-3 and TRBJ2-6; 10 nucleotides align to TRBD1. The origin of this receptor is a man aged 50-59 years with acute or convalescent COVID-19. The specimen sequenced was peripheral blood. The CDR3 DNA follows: TGTGCCAGCAGCTTCCTCCCAGGGGGGACAGGGGAAGCGGGGGCCAACGTCCTGACTTTC. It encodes CASSFLPGGTGEAGANVLTF.